This T cell receptor (beta chain) was sequenced during a study of T cell changes during pregnancy in multiple sclerosis. Assay: immunoSEQ multiplex PCR; the TCRdb copy retains only in-frame clones and omits some. The table has about 110,000 clones, approximately 93% seen once. Trimming cost V 0 bases and J 0 bases; bases outside gene matches: 6. The CDR3 is made up of 18 amino acids. CDR1 and CDR2 (germline): SGHVS, FNYEAQ. Sequencing was performed on peripheral blood, taken after pregnancy. The sequence was obtained from a female donor with multiple sclerosis, enrolled in a pregnancy study. The chain carries TRBV7-6 and TRBJ2-3, with 10 bases fitting TRBD2. The CDR3 reads CASSLASGGITSTDTQYF. CDR3 DNA: TGTGCCAGCAGCTTAGCTAGCGGGGGGATAACTAGCACAGATACGCAGTATTTT.